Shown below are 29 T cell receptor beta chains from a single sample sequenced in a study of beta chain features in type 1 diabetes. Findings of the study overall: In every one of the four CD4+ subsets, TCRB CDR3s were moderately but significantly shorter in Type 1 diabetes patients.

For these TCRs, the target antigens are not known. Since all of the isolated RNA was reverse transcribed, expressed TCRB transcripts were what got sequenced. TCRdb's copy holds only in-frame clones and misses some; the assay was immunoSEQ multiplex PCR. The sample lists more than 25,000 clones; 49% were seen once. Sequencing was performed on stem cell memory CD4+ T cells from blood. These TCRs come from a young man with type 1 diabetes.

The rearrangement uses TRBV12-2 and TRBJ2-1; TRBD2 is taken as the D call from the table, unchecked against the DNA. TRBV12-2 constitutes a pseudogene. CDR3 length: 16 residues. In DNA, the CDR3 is TGTGCAAGTCGCCATAATTGCCTAGCGGCCTACAATGAGCAGTTCTTC. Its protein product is CASRHNCLAAYNEQFF.

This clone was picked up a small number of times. As DNA, the CDR3 is TGTGCCAGCAGTACCAGGGGGCTCGGGGCCAACGTCCTGACTTTC. It yields the protein CASSTRGLGANVLTF. The chain joins TRBV2 to TRBJ2-6, with TRBD1 identical over 8 bases. J lost 4 bases, V lost 5 bases, and 4 bases had no gene match. Germline lookup yields CDR1 SNHLY and CDR2 FYNNEI. This CDR3 contains 15 residues.

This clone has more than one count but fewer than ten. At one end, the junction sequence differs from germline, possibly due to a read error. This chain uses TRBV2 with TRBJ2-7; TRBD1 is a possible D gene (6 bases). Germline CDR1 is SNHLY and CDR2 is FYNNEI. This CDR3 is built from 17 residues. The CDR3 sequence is CASREDYGTKSSYEQYF. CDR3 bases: TGTGCCAGCAGAGAAGATTACGGGACAAAAAGCTCCTACGAGCAGTACTTC.

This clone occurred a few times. The CDR3 DNA follows: TGTGCCAGCAGCTTGGTAGGACTAGCGGGCGAGCAGTACTTC. As protein: CASSLVGLAGEQYF. The V and J genes are TRBV7-6 and TRBJ2-7, with 11 bases identical to TRBD2. V trimming: 3 bases; J trimming: 6 bases; junction bases outside the gene matches: 4. CDR3 length equals 14 residues. Germline lookup yields CDR1 SGHVS and CDR2 FNYEAQ.

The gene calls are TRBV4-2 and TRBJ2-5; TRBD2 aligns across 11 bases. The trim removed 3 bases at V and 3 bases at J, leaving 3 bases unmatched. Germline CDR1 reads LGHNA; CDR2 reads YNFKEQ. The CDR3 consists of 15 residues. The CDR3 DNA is TGTGCCAGCAGCCAGGAGACTAGCGGGAAAGAGACCCAGTACTTC. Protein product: CASSQETSGKETQYF.

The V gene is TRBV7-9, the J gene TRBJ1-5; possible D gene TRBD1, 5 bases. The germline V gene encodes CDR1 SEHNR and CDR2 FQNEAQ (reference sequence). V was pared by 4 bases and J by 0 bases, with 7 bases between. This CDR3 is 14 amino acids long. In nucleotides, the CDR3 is TGTGCCAGCAGCTGGGGGGATAGCAATCAGCCCCAGCATTTT. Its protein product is CASSWGDSNQPQHF.

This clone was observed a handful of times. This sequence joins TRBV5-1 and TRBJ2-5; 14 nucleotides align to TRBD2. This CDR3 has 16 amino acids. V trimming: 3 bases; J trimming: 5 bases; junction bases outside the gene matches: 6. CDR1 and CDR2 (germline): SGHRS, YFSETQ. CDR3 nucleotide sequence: TGCGCCAGCAGCTGGGGACTAGCGGGAGCTCTGGAGACCCAGTACTTC. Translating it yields CASSWGLAGALETQYF.

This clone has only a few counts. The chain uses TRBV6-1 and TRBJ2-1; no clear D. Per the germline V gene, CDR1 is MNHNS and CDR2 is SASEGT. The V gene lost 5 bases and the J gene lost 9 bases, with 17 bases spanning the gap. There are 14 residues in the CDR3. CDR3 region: CASSPPRLDGEQFF. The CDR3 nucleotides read TGTGCCAGCAGTCCACCCCGGCTAGACGGTGAGCAGTTCTTC.

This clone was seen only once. This chain's CDR3 is CASSFGTGPRETQYF. CDR3 sequence (DNA): TGTGCCAGCAGTTTCGGGACAGGGCCAAGGGAGACCCAGTACTTC. This chain connects TRBV27 to TRBJ2-5; 9 bases match TRBD1. Trimming at V came to 3 bases and at J to 5 bases, leaving 7 bases not matched to a gene. CDR3 length: 15 residues. The germline V gene encodes CDR1 MNHEY and CDR2 SMNVEV (reference sequence).

CDR3 nucleotide sequence: TGTGCCAGCAGCTCGAGGACTGGCGCGGTGGCCGGGGAGCTGTTTTTT. It codes for CASSSRTGAVAGELFF. The chain employs TRBV5-4 and TRBJ2-2; a weak D match, TRBD2 (5 bases). The V end lost 3 bases, the J end lost 6 bases, and 18 bases lay between the germline ends. The CDR3 spans 16 residues. Germline assignment: CDR1 SGHNT and CDR2 YYREEE (reference sequence).

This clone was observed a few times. The CDR3 sequence is CASSPKSGQGRGETQYF. In nucleotides, the CDR3 is TGTGCCAGCAGCCCAAAGAGCGGACAGGGCAGAGGGGAGACCCAGTACTTC. The V gene is TRBV4-2, the J gene TRBJ2-5, with TRBD1 matching 8 bases. V lost 4 bases, J lost 5 bases, and 15 bases stayed unmatched. Germline assignment: CDR1 LGHNA and CDR2 YNFKEQ. There are 17 residues in the CDR3.

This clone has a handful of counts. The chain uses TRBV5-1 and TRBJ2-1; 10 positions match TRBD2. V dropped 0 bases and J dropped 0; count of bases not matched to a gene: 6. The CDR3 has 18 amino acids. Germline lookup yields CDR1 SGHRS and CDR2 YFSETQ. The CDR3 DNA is TGCGCCAGCAGCTTGGGGGCTAGCGGGGGAGTCTCCTACAATGAGCAGTTCTTC. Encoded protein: CASSLGASGGVSYNEQFF.

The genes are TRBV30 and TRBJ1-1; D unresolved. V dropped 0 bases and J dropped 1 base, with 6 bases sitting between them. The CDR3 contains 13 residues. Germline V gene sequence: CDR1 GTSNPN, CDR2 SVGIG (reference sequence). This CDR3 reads CAWSVQWNTEAFF. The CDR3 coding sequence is TGTGCCTGGAGTGTGCAGTGGAACACTGAAGCTTTCTTT.

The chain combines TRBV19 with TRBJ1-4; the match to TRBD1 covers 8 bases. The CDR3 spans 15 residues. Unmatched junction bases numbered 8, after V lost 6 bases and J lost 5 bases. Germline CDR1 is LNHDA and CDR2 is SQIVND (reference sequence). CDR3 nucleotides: TGTGCCAGTAGGCACACAGGGGGAAAAAATGAAAAACTGTTTTTT. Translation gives CASRHTGGKNEKLFF.

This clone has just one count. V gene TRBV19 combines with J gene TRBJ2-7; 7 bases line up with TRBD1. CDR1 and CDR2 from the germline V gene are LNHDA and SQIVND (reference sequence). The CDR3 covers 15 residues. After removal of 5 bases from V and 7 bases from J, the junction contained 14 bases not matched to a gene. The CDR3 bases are TGTGCCAGTAGTCCCCTCCGACAGGGCGCTGGGGAGCAGTACTTC. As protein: CASSPLRQGAGEQYF.

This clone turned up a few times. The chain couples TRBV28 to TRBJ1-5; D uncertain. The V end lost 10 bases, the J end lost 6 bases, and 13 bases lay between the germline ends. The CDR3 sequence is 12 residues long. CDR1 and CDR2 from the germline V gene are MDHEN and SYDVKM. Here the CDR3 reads CATSAGIQPQHF. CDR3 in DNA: TGTGCCACCTCCGCCGGGATTCAGCCCCAGCATTTT.

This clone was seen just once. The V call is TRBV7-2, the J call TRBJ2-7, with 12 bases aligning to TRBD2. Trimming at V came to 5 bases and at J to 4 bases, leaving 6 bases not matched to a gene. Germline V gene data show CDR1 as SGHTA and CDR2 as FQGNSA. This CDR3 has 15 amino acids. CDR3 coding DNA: TGTGCCAGCAGCCAAACTAGCGGGAGGAAGTACGAGCAGTACTTC. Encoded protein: CASSQTSGRKYEQYF.

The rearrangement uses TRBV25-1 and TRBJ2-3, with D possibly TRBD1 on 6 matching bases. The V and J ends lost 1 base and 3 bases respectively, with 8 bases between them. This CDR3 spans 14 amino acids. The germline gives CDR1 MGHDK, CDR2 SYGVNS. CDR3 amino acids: CASSELRGTDTQYF. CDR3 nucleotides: TGTGCCAGCAGTGAATTGAGGGGGACAGATACGCAGTATTTT.

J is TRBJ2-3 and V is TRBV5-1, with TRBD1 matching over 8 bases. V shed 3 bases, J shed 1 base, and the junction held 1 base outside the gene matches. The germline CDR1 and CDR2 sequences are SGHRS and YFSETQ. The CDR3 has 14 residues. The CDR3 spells CASSSDRGTDTQYF. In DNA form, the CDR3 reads TGCGCCAGCAGCTCGGACAGGGGCACAGATACGCAGTATTTT. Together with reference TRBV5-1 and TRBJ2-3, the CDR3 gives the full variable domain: KAGVTQTPRYLIKTRGQQVTLSCSPISGHRSVSWYQQTPGQGLQFLFEYFSETQRNKGNFPGRFSGRQFSNSRSEMNVSTLELGDSALYLCASSSDRGTDTQYFGPGTRLTVL.

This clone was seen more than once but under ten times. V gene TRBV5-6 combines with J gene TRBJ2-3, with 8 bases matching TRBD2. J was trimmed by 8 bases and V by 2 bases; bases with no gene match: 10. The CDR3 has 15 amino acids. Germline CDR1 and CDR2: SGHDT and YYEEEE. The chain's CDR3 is CASSFFRRGEGTQYF. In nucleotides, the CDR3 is TGTGCCAGCAGCTTTTTTCGGCGGGGGGAAGGTACGCAGTATTTT.

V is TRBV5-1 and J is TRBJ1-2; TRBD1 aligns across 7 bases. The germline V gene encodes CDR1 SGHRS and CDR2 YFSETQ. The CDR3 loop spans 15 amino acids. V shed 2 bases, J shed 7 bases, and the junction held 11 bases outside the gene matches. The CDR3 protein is CASSFDRARVGGYTF. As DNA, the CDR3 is TGCGCCAGCAGCTTTGACAGGGCCCGCGTGGGTGGCTACACCTTC.

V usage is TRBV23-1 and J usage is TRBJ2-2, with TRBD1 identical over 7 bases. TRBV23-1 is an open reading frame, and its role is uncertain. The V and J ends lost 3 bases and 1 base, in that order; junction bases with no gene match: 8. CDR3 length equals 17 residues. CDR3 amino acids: CASSHSGTEMNTGELFF. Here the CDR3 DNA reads TGCGCCAGCAGTCATTCAGGGACAGAAATGAACACCGGGGAGCTGTTTTTT.

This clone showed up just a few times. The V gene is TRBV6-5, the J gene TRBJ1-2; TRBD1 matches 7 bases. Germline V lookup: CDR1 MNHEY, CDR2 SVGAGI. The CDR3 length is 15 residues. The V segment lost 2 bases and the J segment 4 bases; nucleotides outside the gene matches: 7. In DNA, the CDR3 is TGTGCCAGCAGTTACGTAGGGGGCGCGCGCTATGGCTACACCTTC. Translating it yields CASSYVGGARYGYTF.

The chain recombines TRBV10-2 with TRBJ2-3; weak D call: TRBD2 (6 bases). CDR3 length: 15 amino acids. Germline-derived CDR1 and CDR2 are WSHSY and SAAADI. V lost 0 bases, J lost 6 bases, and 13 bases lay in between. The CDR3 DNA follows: TGCGCCAGCAGTGAGTCGCGGGGCCCCGGGGATACGCAGTATTTT. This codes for CASSESRGPGDTQYF.

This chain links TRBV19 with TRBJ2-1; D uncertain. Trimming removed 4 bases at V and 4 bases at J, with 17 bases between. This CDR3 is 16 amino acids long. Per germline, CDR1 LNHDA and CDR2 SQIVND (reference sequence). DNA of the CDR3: TGTGCCAGTAGTAGGTTCCTAGTTTCCCGATACAATGAGCAGTTCTTC. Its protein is CASSRFLVSRYNEQFF. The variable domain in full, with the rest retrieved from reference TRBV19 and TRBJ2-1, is DGGITQSPKYLFRKEGQNVTLSCEQNLNHDAMYWYRQDPGQGLRLIYYSQIVNDFQKGDIAEGYSVSREKKESFPLTVTSAQKNPTAFYLCASSRFLVSRYNEQFFGPGTRLTVL.

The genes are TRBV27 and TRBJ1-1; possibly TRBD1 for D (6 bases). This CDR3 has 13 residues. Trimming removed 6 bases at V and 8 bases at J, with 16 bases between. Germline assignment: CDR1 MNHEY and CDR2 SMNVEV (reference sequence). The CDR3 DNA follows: TGTGCCAGCAGCCTCAGGGAGGGGGACGAAGCTTTCTTT. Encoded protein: CASSLREGDEAFF.

The CDR3 loop is CASSLPGSGDGYTF. CDR3 coding DNA: TGTGCCAGCAGCCTTCCCGGCTCCGGAGATGGCTACACCTTC. The V gene is TRBV7-2, the J gene TRBJ1-2; no definite D call. The CDR3 has 14 amino acids. V gave up 5 bases and J gave up 6 bases, with 16 bases separating them. Looked up from germline, CDR1 is SGHTA and CDR2 is FQGNSA.

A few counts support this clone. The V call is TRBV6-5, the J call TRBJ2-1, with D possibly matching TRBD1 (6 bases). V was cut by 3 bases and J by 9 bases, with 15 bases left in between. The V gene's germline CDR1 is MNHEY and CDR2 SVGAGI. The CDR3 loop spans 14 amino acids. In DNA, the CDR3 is TGTGCCAGCAGTTATACAGCAGGGGTGGGTGAGCAGTTCTTC. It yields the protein CASSYTAGVGEQFF.

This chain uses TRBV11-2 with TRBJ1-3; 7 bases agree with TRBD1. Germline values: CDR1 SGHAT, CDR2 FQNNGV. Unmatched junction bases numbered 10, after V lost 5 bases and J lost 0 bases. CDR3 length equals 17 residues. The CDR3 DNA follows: TGTGCCAGCAGCGCAATCACAGGGGCCAGCTCTGGAAACACCATATATTTT. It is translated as CASSAITGASSGNTIYF.